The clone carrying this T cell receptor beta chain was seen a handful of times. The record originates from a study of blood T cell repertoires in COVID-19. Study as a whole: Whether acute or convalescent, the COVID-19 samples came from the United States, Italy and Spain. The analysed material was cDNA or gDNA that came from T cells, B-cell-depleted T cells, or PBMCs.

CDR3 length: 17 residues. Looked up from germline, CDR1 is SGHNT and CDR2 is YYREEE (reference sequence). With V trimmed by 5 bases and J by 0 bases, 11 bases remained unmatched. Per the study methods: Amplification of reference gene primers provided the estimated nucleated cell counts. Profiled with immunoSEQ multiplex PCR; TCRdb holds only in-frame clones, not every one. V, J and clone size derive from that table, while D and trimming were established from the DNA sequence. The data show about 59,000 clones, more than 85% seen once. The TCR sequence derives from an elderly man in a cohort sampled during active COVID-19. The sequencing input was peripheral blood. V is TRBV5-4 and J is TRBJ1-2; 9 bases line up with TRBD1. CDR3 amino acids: CASSPGTGMMPNYGYTF. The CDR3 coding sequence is TGTGCCAGCAGTCCAGGGACAGGGATGATGCCTAACTATGGCTACACCTTC.